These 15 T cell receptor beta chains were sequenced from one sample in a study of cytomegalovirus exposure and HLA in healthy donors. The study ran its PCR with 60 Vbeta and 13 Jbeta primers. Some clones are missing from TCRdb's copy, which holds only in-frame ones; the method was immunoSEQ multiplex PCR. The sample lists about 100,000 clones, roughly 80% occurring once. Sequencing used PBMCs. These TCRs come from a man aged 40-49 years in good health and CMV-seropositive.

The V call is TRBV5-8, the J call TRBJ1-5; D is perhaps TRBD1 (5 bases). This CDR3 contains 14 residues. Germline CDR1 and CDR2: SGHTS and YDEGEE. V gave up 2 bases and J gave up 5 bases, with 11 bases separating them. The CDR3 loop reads CASSFRGGDQPQHF. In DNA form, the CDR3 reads TGTGCCAGCAGCTTTCGGGGGGGGGATCAGCCCCAGCATTTT. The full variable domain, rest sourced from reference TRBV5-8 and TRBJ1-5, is EAGVTQSPTHLIKTRGQQATLRCSPISGHTSVYWYQQALGLGLQFLLWYDEGEERNRGNFPPRFSGRQFPNYSSELNVNALELEDSALYLCASSFRGGDQPQHFGDGTRLSIL.

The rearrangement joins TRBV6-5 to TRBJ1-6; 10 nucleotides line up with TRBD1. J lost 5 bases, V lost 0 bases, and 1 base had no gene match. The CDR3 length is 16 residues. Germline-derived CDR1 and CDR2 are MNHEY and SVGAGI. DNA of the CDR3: TGTGCCAGCAGTTACTCGGGGACAGGGGATAATTCACCCCTCCACTTT. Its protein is CASSYSGTGDNSPLHF.

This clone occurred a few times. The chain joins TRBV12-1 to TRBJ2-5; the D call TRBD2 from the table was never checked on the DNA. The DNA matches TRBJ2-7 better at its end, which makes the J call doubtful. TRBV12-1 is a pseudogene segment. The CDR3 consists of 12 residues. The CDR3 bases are TGTGCCAGCAGCTTTTCCGACTGCGAGCAGTACTTC. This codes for CASSFSDCEQYF.

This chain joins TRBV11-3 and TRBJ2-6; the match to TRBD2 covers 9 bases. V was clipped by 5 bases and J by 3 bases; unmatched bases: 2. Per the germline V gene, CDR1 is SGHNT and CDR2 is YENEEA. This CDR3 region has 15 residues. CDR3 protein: CASSGTSIGANVLTF. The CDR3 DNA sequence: TGTGCCAGCAGCGGGACTAGCATTGGGGCCAACGTCCTGACTTTC.

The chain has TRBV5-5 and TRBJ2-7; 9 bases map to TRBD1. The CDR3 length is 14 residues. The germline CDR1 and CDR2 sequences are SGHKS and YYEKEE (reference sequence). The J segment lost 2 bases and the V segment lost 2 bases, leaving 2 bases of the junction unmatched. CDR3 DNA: TGTGCCAGCAGCTTAGGGACAGGGACCTACGAGCAGTACTTC. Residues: CASSLGTGTYEQYF.

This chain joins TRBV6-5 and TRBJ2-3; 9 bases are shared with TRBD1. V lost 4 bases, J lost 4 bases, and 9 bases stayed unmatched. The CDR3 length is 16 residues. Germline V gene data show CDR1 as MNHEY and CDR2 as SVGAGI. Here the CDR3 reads CASSSLGQGGADTQYF. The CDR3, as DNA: TGTGCCAGCAGTTCCCTGGGACAGGGAGGCGCAGATACGCAGTATTTT.

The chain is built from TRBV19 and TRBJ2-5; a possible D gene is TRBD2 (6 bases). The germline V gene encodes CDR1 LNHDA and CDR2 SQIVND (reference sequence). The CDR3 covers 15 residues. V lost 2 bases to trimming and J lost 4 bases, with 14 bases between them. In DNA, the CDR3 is TGTGCCAGTAGTATATCAGGCGCCGGGGGAGAGACCCAGTACTTC. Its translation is CASSISGAGGETQYF.

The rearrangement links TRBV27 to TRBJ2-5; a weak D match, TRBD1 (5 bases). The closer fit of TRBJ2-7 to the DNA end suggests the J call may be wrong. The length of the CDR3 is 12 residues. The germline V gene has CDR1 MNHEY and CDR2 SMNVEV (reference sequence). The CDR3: CASGARAYEQYF. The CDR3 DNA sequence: TGTGCCAGCGGGGCCAGGGCCTACGAGCAGTACTTC.

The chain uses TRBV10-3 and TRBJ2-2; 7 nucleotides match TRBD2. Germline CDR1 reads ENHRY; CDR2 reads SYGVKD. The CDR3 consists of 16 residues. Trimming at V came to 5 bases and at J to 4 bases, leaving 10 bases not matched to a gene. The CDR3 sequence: CAISSPRGGVTGELFF. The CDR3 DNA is TGTGCCATCAGTTCTCCTCGCGGGGGAGTCACCGGGGAGCTGTTTTTT.

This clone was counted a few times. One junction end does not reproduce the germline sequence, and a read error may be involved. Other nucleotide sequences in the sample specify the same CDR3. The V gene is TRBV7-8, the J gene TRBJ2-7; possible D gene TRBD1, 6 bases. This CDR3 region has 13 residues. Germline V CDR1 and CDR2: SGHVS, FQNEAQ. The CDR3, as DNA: TGTGCTAGCAAGCAGGGGCCGGCATACGAGCAGTACTTC. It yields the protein CASKQGPAYEQYF.

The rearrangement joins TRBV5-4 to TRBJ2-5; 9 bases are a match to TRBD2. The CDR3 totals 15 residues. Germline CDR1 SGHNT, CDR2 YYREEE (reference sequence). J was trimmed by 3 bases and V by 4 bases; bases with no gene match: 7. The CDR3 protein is CASSATLAGKETQYF. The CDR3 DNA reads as TGTGCCAGCAGCGCAACGCTAGCGGGGAAAGAGACCCAGTACTTC.

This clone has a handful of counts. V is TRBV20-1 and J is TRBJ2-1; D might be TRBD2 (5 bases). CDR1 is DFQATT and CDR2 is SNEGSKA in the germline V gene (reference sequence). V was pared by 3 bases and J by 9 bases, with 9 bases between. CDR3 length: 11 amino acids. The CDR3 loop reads CSARDFVEQFF. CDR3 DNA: TGCAGTGCTAGGGACTTCGTTGAGCAGTTCTTC.

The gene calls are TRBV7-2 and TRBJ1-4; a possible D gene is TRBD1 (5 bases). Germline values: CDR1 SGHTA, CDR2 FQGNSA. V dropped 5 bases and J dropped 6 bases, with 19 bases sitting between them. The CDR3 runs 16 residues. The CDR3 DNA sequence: TGTGCCAGCAGCAGCTCGCAGGGCATCTTTTATGAAAAACTGTTTTTT. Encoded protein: CASSSSQGIFYEKLFF.

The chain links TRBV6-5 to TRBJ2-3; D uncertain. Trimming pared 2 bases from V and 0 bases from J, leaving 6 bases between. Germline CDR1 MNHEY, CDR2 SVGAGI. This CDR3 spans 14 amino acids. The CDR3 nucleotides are TGTGCCAGCAGTTACGAGTTAAGCACAGATACGCAGTATTTT. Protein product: CASSYELSTDTQYF.

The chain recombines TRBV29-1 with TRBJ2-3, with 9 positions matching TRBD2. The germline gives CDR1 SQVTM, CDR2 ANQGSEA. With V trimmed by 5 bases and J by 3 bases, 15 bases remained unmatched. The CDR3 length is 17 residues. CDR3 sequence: CSVWGPGLAAGTDTQYF. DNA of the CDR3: TGCAGCGTTTGGGGACCGGGACTAGCAGCCGGTACAGATACGCAGTATTTT.